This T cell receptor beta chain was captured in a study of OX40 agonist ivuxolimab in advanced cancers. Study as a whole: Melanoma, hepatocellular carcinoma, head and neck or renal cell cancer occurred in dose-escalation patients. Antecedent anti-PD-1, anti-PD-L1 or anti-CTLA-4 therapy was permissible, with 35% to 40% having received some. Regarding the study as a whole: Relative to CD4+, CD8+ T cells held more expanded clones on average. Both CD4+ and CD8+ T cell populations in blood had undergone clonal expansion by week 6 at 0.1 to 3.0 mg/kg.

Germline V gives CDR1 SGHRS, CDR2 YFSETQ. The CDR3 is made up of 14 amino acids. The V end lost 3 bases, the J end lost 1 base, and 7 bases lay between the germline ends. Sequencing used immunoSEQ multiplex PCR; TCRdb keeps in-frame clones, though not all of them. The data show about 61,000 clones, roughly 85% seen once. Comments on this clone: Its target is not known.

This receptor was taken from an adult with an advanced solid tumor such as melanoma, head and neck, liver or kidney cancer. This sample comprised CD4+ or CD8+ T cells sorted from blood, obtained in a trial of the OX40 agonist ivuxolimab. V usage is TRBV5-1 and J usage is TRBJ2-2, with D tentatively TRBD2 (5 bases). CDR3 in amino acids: CASSSRGNTGELFF. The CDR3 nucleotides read TGCGCCAGCAGCTCACGGGGGAACACCGGGGAGCTGTTTTTT. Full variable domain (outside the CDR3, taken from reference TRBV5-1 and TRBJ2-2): KAGVTQTPRYLIKTRGQQVTLSCSPISGHRSVSWYQQTPGQGLQFLFEYFSETQRNKGNFPGRFSGRQFSNSRSEMNVSTLELGDSALYLCASSSRGNTGELFFGEGSRLTVL.